These 6 T cell receptor beta chains originate from one sample sequenced in a study of response to subunit inactivated influenza vaccine. TCRdb ran MiXCR on the RT-PCR reads and lists one entry per CDR3 protein. The table has 800,000 or so distinct CDR3 sequences, approximately 21% seen once. The specimen comprised PBMCs from blood, sampled 4 to 6 days after vaccination. The receptors derive from a man aged 50 to 59 who received an inactivated influenza vaccine.

This clonotype turned up a few times. V is TRBV6-5 and J is TRBJ2-1; D is perhaps TRBD2 (6 bases). CDR3 size: 15 residues. CDR1 and CDR2 (germline): MNHEY, SVGAGI. Trimming stripped 2 bases from V and 7 bases from J, with 15 bases between. In DNA, the CDR3 is TGTGCCAGCAGTTACCGCAGAGCTCGGGGGAATGAGCAGTTCTTC. Protein sequence: CASSYRRARGNEQFF.

The count of this clonotype is one. V and J are TRBV6-5 and TRBJ1-4; a possible D gene is TRBD1 (5 bases). Trimming cost V 2 bases and J 10 bases, with 20 bases left between them. Germline V lookup: CDR1 MNHEY, CDR2 SVGAGI. CDR3 size: 16 residues. The CDR3 region has the DNA TGTGCCAGCAGTTACACGTCCGGGACCACAACACTAAAACTGTTTTTT. It codes for CASSYTSGTTTLKLFF.

J is TRBJ2-6 and V is TRBV9; no clear D. V was shortened by 0 bases and J by 0 bases, with 7 bases between the two germline ends. In germline, CDR1 is SGDLS, CDR2 YYNGEE. This CDR3 is 16 amino acids long. This CDR3 reads CASSVAPSSGANVLTF. DNA for the CDR3: TGTGCCAGCAGCGTAGCTCCCAGCTCTGGGGCCAACGTCCTGACTTTC.

The chain has TRBV9 and TRBJ1-3; D is undetermined. Per germline, CDR1 SGDLS and CDR2 YYNGEE. The CDR3 totals 12 residues. Trimming took 3 bases from V and 4 from J, leaving 5 bases between them. CDR3 residues: CASSDAGNTIYF. The CDR3 region has the DNA TGTGCCAGCAGCGACGCAGGAAACACCATATATTTT. Combining the CDR3 with reference TRBV9 and TRBJ1-3 gives the whole variable domain DSGVTQTPKHLITATGQRVTLRCSPRSGDLSVYWYQQSLDQGLQFLIQYYNGEERAKGNILERFSAQQFPDLHSELNLSSLELGDSALYFCASSDAGNTIYFGEGSWLTVV.

The V and J genes are TRBV20-1 and TRBJ2-2; D not resolved. There are 11 residues in the CDR3. V was trimmed by 6 bases and J by 4 bases, leaving 6 bases between them. Germline assignment: CDR1 DFQATT and CDR2 SNEGSKA (reference sequence). The CDR3 region has the DNA TGCAGTGCCCGGCGCACCGGGGAGCTGTTTTTT. It yields the protein CSARRTGELFF.

This chain connects TRBV6-1 to TRBJ2-3; weak D call: TRBD1 (5 bases). Trimming left V 4 bases short and J 4 bases short, with 18 bases between. This CDR3 comprises 16 residues. Germline CDR1 is MNHNS and CDR2 is SASEGT. Written as DNA, the CDR3 is TGTGCCAGCAGTGCTGGGGCAGCATCTCTCGCAGATACGCAGTATTTT. This sequence encodes CASSAGAASLADTQYF.